This T cell receptor beta chain was obtained from a study of blood T cell repertoires in COVID-19. The overall study: Both acute and convalescent COVID-19 samples were obtained from the United States, Italy and Spain.

Only in-frame clones appear in the TCRdb table, and some are missing; sequencing was by immunoSEQ multiplex PCR. The sample lists about 360,000 clones; 81% were seen once. Trimming stripped 4 bases from V and 5 bases from J, with 5 bases between. The CDR3 has 12 residues. The germline V gene has CDR1 SGHTA and CDR2 FQGNSA. The rearrangement links TRBV7-2 to TRBJ2-2; D not certain. Material: peripheral blood. The sequence derives from a human donor with acute or convalescent COVID-19. The donor label of this sample is uncertain. The CDR3 DNA is TGTGCCAGCAGCTATACTACCGGGGAGCTGTTTTTT. Translating it yields CASSYTTGELFF.